One sample yielded the 6 T cell receptor beta chains listed below, sequenced in a study of CD8 T cells in Susac syndrome. The RNA, about 0.5 to 1 ug, was put through reverse transcription using random hexamers. In TCRdb, the immunoSEQ multiplex PCR reads were re-called with MiXCR into one record per CDR3 protein. The data show about 150,000 distinct CDR3 sequences, approximately 95% seen once. The source material was CD4+ T cells from PBMCs. The receptors were sampled from a human donor with multiple sclerosis.

The chain carries TRBV11-1 and TRBJ2-3, with 9 bases identical to TRBD1. CDR1 and CDR2 from the germline V gene are SGHAT and FQDESV (reference sequence). V was clipped by 5 bases and J by 7 bases; unmatched bases: 7. This CDR3 contains 14 residues. This chain's CDR3 is CASSPGQGRHTQYF. The CDR3 region has the DNA TGTGCCAGCAGCCCCGGACAGGGGCGTCATACGCAGTATTTT.

The rearrangement links TRBV5-1 to TRBJ1-1; D unresolved. The germline V and J ends were trimmed by 4 bases and 4 bases, with 14 bases remaining between them. Per the germline V gene, CDR1 is SGHRS and CDR2 is YFSETQ. The CDR3 runs 14 residues. CDR3 bases: TGCGCCAGCAGCCGCTCGTCGGCGGCCACTGAAGCTTTCTTT. Protein: CASSRSSAATEAFF.

The chain is built from TRBV3-1 and TRBJ1-4; D remains unclear. CDR1 is LGHDT and CDR2 is YNNKEL in the germline V gene (reference sequence). This CDR3 has 16 residues. V was clipped by 0 bases and J by 0 bases, with 8 bases between them. The CDR3 DNA sequence: TGTGCCAGCAGCCAAGATGGGAGAGCAACTAATGAAAAACTGTTTTTT. Residues: CASSQDGRATNEKLFF.

This clonotype was counted a single time. The rearrangement uses TRBV12-3 or TRBV12-4 and TRBJ1-4; perhaps TRBD1 as D (5 bases). The CDR3 is 14 residues long. V was cut by 8 bases and J by 7 bases, with 17 bases left in between. The CDR3 DNA follows: TGTGCCAGCGGCCACGGCGTGGGGGGTGAAAAACTGTTTTTT. Protein sequence: CASGHGVGGEKLFF.

The gene calls are TRBV20-1 and TRBJ2-2; 11 bases fit TRBD2. The CDR3 sequence is 18 residues long. V dropped 3 bases and J dropped 2; count of bases not matched to a gene: 11. CDR1 is DFQATT, CDR2 SNEGSKA, per germline (reference sequence). The CDR3 sequence is CSASRLAGGLANTGELFF. DNA for the CDR3: TGCAGTGCTAGTAGGCTAGCGGGAGGACTAGCCAACACCGGGGAGCTGTTTTTT.

The V gene is TRBV6-5, the J gene TRBJ1-1; D perhaps matches TRBD1 (5 bases). Looked up from germline, CDR1 is MNHEY and CDR2 is SVGAGI. V gave up 0 bases and J gave up 1 base, with 9 bases separating them. This CDR3 comprises 15 residues. CDR3 sequence: CASSYSGDPNTEAFF. Here the CDR3 DNA reads TGTGCCAGCAGTTACTCGGGGGACCCGAACACTGAAGCTTTCTTT.